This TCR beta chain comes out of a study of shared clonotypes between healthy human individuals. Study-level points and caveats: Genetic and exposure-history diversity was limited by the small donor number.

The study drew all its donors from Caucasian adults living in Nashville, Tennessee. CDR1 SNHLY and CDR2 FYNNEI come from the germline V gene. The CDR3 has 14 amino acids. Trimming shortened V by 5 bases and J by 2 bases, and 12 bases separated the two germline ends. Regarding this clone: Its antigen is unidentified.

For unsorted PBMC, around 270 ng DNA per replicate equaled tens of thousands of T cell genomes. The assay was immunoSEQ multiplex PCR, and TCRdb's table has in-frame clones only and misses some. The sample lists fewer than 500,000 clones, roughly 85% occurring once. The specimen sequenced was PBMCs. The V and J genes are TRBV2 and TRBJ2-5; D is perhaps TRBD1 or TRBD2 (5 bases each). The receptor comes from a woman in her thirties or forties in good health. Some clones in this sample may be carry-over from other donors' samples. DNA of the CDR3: TGTGCCAGCAGTTCTTGGGGGTGGCAAGAGACCCAGTACTTC. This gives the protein CASSSWGWQETQYF.